The clone carrying this T cell receptor beta chain has ten or more counts. A process of 5'RACE template switching, which added a universal primer site and UMIs, was used to make TCR cDNA. TCRdb re-called the 5' RACE reads with MiXCR, one entry per CDR3 protein. The table has hundreds of thousands of distinct CDR3 sequences, 8.7% seen once. The data were taken from a study of T cells after yellow fever vaccination. Sequencing used PBMCs, obtained on the day of the first yellow fever vaccination. The clonotype was recovered from a man in his late teens or twenties who received the YFV17D yellow fever vaccine.

Here the CDR3 reads CASLIHRSYEQYF. In nucleotides, the CDR3 is TGTGCCAGCCTAATTCACAGGTCCTACGAGCAGTACTTC. The chain links TRBV2 to TRBJ2-7; tentatively, D is TRBD1 (5 bases). Germline values: CDR1 SNHLY, CDR2 FYNNEI. The ends were cut back, 8 bases at V and 1 base at J, with 12 bases in the middle. There are 13 residues in the CDR3.